This TCR beta chain was obtained from a study of blood T cell repertoires in COVID-19. Study at large: Specimens from acute and convalescent COVID-19 originated in the United States, Italy and Spain. From T cells, B-cell-depleted T cells, or PBMCs came the material, which was cDNA or gDNA.

The ends were cut back, 3 bases at V and 1 base at J, with 10 bases in the middle. CDR3 length: 15 residues. Looked up from germline, CDR1 is WSHSY and CDR2 is SAAADI. Measured with immunoSEQ multiplex PCR; TCRdb has only the in-frame clones, and not every one. Of roughly 120,000 clones listed, 90% are singletons. This receptor was identified in a human donor with active COVID-19. The donor label of this sample is uncertain. The V and J genes are TRBV10-2 and TRBJ1-5, with a possible D match to TRBD1 (6 bases). The sample consisted of peripheral blood. The CDR3 sequence is CASSDGGASNQPQHF. CDR3 nucleotide sequence: TGCGCCAGCAGTGATGGGGGGGCGAGCAATCAGCCCCAGCATTTT.